This TCR beta chain was profiled in a study of T cells in Graves' hyperthyroidism and ophthalmopathy. Background on the study: Specimen type is peripheral blood, collected at initial diagnosis prior to any treatment. Study conclusions and caveats: Expanded thyroid clonotypes (above 0.001) were mostly also found in blood.

Diagnostic assessment was based on clinical symptoms, serum thyroxine and TRAb, thyroid ultrasound and orbital computed tomography. Out of about 10 ml of fresh peripheral blood came the PBMCs. This clonotype was seen repeatedly, ten times or more. The antigen is not known. Germline CDR1 is SGHRS and CDR2 is YFSETQ. Trimming cost V 6 bases and J 0 bases, with 7 bases left between them. This CDR3 comprises 13 residues. From RNA transcripts, TCR beta CDR3 regions were amplified. The HTBI primer set served for first-round RT-PCR of the TCR CDR3. TCRdb re-derived calls from the multiplex PCR reads in MiXCR, one entry per CDR3 protein. The sample gives more than 650,000 distinct CDR3 sequences, roughly 15% of which show up once; 9.5% to 13% is in the top ten.

The sample consisted of blood. The chain joins TRBV5-1 to TRBJ2-1; D is unclear. This receptor was taken from a woman aged 18 to 35 with Graves' hyperthyroidism. CDR3 in amino acids: CASMLSSYNEQFF. The CDR3 DNA reads TGCGCCAGCATGCTTAGCTCCTACAATGAGCAGTTCTTC.